This TCR beta chain is drawn from a study of identical twins. Study-wide results and limits: Within twin pairs, the out-of-frame alpha sequences they shared showed excess low generation probability.

This clonotype was observed at least ten times. The antigen is not known. TCRdb re-called the 5' RACE reads with MiXCR, one entry per CDR3 protein. The sample shows hundreds of thousands of distinct CDR3 sequences, roughly 7.5% of them seen only once. Germline values: CDR1 SEHNR, CDR2 FQNEAQ (reference sequence). The germline V and J ends were trimmed by 4 bases and 7 bases, with 16 bases remaining between them. The CDR3 consists of 14 residues. These data also formed part of another study, on yellow fever vaccine responses in identical twins.

This sequence was found in a woman under 30 in good health. V usage is TRBV7-9 and J usage is TRBJ1-1; a weak D match, TRBD1 (5 bases). Source material: CD8+ T cells sorted from blood. As DNA, the CDR3 is TGTGCCAGCAGCTCGGAGGGGATTGTGGTTGAAGCTTTCTTT. Amino acids: CASSSEGIVVEAFF.